The subject of this entry is one TCR beta chain. The antigen remains unidentified. The assay was immunoSEQ multiplex PCR, and TCRdb's table has in-frame clones only and misses some. This sample yields over a million clones, of which around 82% are seen a single time; 0.4% to 0.55% belongs to the top ten. From germline, CDR1 is MGHRA and CDR2 YSYEKL. The V end lost 5 bases, the J end lost 2 bases, and 12 bases lay between the germline ends. There are 15 residues in the CDR3. The data stem from a study of shared clonotypes between healthy human individuals. The study's findings and limits: Blood was the sole source, and tissue repertoires probably differ. Memory subsets generally showed lower estimated richness than naive subsets.

The rearrangement uses TRBV4-1 and TRBJ2-2; D perhaps matches TRBD1 (5 bases). The clonotype comes from a man aged 18-30 years in good health. Some clones in this sample may be carry-over from other donors' samples. Specimen: memory CD4+ T cells from PBMCs. Regarding subset: CD45RA-negative fraction. The CDR3 reads CASSAAGANTGELFF. In nucleotides, the CDR3 is TGCGCCAGCAGCGCCGCTGGGGCAAACACCGGGGAGCTGTTTTTT.